This T cell receptor (beta chain) was sequenced in a study of blood T cell repertoires in COVID-19. Study in general: PBMCs, B-cell-depleted T cells, or T cells provided the cDNA or gDNA that made up the material.

Measured with immunoSEQ multiplex PCR; TCRdb has only the in-frame clones, and not every one. The sample holds some 250,000 clones, approximately 90% seen once. Trimming took 5 bases from V and 0 from J, leaving 14 bases between them. Germline-derived CDR1 and CDR2 are SQVTM and ANQGSEA. The CDR3 is made up of 15 amino acids. Participants came from fewer than 25 US areas, aged about 18 to 100 years. The V and J genes are TRBV29-1 and TRBJ2-1, with D possibly being TRBD2 (5 bases). This TCR came from a man aged 18 to 35 who had recovered from COVID-19. Sequencing was performed on PBMCs or T cells enriched from blood (not recorded which). This chain's CDR3 is CSVTAGISSYNEQFF. CDR3 DNA sequence: TGCAGCGTTACTGCGGGCATAAGCTCCTACAATGAGCAGTTCTTC.